The following is a T cell receptor (beta chain) sequence with its context. Its antigen is as yet unknown. Germline V gene lookup returns CDR1 SGHAT and CDR2 FQDESV (reference sequence). Trimming took off 3 bases at V and 0 bases at J, with 18 bases between the two ends. The CDR3 spans 19 residues. This record comes from a study of identical twins. Study conclusions and caveats: Invariant MAIT and iNKT cells are populations that could partly confound zero-insertion analyses. Beta out-of-frame sequences showed weaker excess sharing between twins.

Unique molecular identifiers were present on the cDNA, and a universal primer site came from template switching. TCRdb analysed the 5' RACE reads with MiXCR anew, one entry per CDR3 protein. There are 570,000 or so distinct CDR3 sequences in the sample; over 8.5% occur only once, and 2.5% to 3% lies in the top ten. This same sample was also part of a study on yellow fever vaccine responses in identical twins.

This TCR came from a woman aged 18-29 years in good health. This rearrangement joins TRBV11-1 to TRBJ2-6, with D perhaps matching TRBD1 (7 bases). The sequencing sample was made of PBMCs. The CDR3 sequence: CASSFPRGALSSGANVLTF. DNA for the CDR3: TGTGCCAGCAGCTTCCCCAGGGGGGCATTAAGCTCTGGGGCCAACGTCCTGACTTTC.